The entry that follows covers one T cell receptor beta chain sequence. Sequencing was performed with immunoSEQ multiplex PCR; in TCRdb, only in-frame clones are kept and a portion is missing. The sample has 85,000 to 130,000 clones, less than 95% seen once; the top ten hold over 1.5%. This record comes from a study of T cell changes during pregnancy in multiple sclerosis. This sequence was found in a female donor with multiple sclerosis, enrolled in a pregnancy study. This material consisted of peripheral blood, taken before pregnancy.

The CDR3 DNA is TGTGCCAGCAGCCAAGATCGGGATAGCGGGAGGGCCTTGTTCTTC. It specifies CASSQDRDSGRALFF. The rearrangement links TRBV4-2 to TRBJ2-1; 11 nucleotides align to TRBD2. This CDR3 has 15 residues. V trimming: 0 bases; J trimming: 15 bases; junction bases outside the gene matches: 10. CDR1 and CDR2 (germline): LGHNA, YNFKEQ.